This TCR beta chain was documented in a study of T cell changes during pregnancy in multiple sclerosis. Assay: immunoSEQ multiplex PCR; the TCRdb copy retains only in-frame clones and omits some. The profile shows around 97,000 clones, 90% of them singletons. The material sequenced was peripheral blood, taken in the second trimester of pregnancy. The TCR sequence derives from a female donor in good health, enrolled as a control in a pregnancy study.

The CDR3 coding sequence is TGCGCCAGCAGTGAGGTCTGGGGGGACACTGAAGCTTTCTTT. Translated: CASSEVWGDTEAFF. The chain joins TRBV10-2 to TRBJ1-1; D perhaps matches TRBD1 (5 bases). Germline V gene sequence: CDR1 WSHSY, CDR2 SAAADI. V shed 2 bases and J shed 3 bases, with 10 bases lying between them. The CDR3 loop spans 14 amino acids.